This T cell receptor (beta chain) appears in the sequencing data of a study of breast tumors, draining lymph nodes, adjacent tissues. General study findings and limits: Tumors had less TCR diversity than lymph nodes, more than nontumor tissue. Findings are consistent with lymph node origin and intratumoral expansion of most tumor T cells. Tumor and nontumor repertoires were significantly more similar in luminal-like than in basal-like breast cancer.

V dropped 6 bases and J dropped 9; count of bases not matched to a gene: 4. This CDR3 is 11 amino acids long. Germline CDR1 SQVTM, CDR2 ANQGSEA. This clonotype was detected many times. Its antigen is as yet unknown. TCRdb re-analysed the multiplex PCR reads in MiXCR, keeping a single row per CDR3 protein. Of approximately 37,000 distinct CDR3 sequences in the sample, roughly 32% were seen once. This chain joins TRBV29-1 and TRBJ2-1; 8 nucleotides agree with TRBD2. The source of this sequence is a female donor with breast cancer. Some clones in this sample may be carry-over from other donors' samples. Sequenced input: breast tumor tissue. CDR3 DNA sequence: TGCAGCGTGAGACTAGCGAGTGAGCAGTTCTTC. The encoded protein is CSVRLASEQFF.